The present entry profiles one TCR beta chain with its context. Trimming removed 6 bases from V and 7 bases from J; junction bases left unmatched: 8. This CDR3 spans 15 amino acids. Germline V gene lookup returns CDR1 LNHDA and CDR2 SQIVND (reference sequence). The data originate from a study of blood T cell repertoires in COVID-19. Clones were read by immunoSEQ multiplex PCR, and TCRdb kept only the in-frame ones, dropping some. The table includes roughly 290,000 clones, about nine tenths detected once. The sequenced material came from peripheral blood. V and J are TRBV19 and TRBJ2-1, with 11 bases aligning to TRBD2. The clonotype comes from a woman between 55 and 75 years old with acute or convalescent COVID-19. The CDR3 DNA reads as TGTGCCAGTAGCCGTCTAGCGGGAGGCATGAATGAGCAGTTCTTC. Protein sequence: CASSRLAGGMNEQFF.